Following are 12 T cell receptor beta chains from one sample sequenced in a study of blood T cell repertoires in COVID-19. Only in-frame clones appear in the TCRdb table, and some are missing; sequencing was by immunoSEQ multiplex PCR. The sample includes about 220,000 clones, approximately 90% of them seen just once. Specimen: PBMCs or T cells enriched from blood (not recorded which). The origin of the receptors is a woman younger than 35 in a cohort exposed to, infected with or recovered from COVID-19 (not recorded which).

The chain employs TRBV3-1 (or the pseudogene TRBV3-2) and TRBJ1-1, with D possibly being TRBD1 (6 bases). The V end lost 1 base, the J end lost 4 bases, and 13 bases lay between the germline ends. In germline, CDR1 is LGHDT, CDR2 YNNKEL (reference sequence). The CDR3 loop spans 15 amino acids. In DNA, the CDR3 is TGTGCCAGCAGCCAAGGTCTGGGGGCGCCCACTGAAGCTTTCTTT. This sequence encodes CASSQGLGAPTEAFF.

This chain uses TRBV5-1 with TRBJ1-4, with D perhaps TRBD1 (6 bases). Germline V gives CDR1 SGHRS, CDR2 YFSETQ. CDR3 size: 13 residues. Trimming removed 5 bases from V and 5 bases from J, with 10 bases in between. As DNA, the CDR3 is TGCGCCAGCAGAGCGGGGGCGAATGAAAAACTGTTTTTT. As protein: CASRAGANEKLFF.

This rearrangement joins TRBV5-5 to TRBJ2-7, with 13 bases lining up with TRBD2. CDR1 and CDR2 (germline): SGHKS, YYEKEE (reference sequence). Unmatched junction bases numbered 12, after V lost 6 bases and J lost 3 bases. The CDR3 is 17 residues long. This chain's CDR3 is CASTEGLAGDPFYEQYF. DNA of the CDR3: TGTGCCAGCACCGAAGGACTAGCGGGAGACCCTTTCTACGAGCAGTACTTC.

This sequence joins TRBV18 and TRBJ1-2; 10 bases agree with TRBD1. The CDR3 runs 15 residues. Germline assignment: CDR1 KGHSH and CDR2 LQKENI. J lost 2 bases, V lost 3 bases, and 3 bases had no gene match. Here the CDR3 DNA reads TGTGCCAGCTCACCCGGACAGGGGGGAAACTATGGCTACACCTTC. Its protein is CASSPGQGGNYGYTF.

J is TRBJ1-2 and V is TRBV2; D ambiguous. CDR1 SNHLY and CDR2 FYNNEI come from the germline V gene. Trimming removed 0 bases at V and 6 bases at J, with 11 bases between. The CDR3 runs to 14 residues. The CDR3 is CASSEAAGLDGYTF. As DNA, the CDR3 is TGTGCCAGCAGTGAAGCAGCCGGGTTGGATGGCTACACCTTC.

This clone was detected once. The V and J genes are TRBV5-1 and TRBJ1-1, with TRBD1 as a possible D gene (6 bases). V lost 4 bases and J lost 7, with 26 bases in between. The CDR3 is 17 residues long. Germline CDR1 is SGHRS and CDR2 is YFSETQ. The DNA for the CDR3 is TGCGCCAGCAGCAAAGACTCTGGGACAAGTTATCCGGTTGAAGCTTTCTTT. Its protein is CASSKDSGTSYPVEAFF.

The rearrangement joins TRBV11-1 to TRBJ1-1, with unresolved D. CDR3 length: 14 amino acids. V was pared by 3 bases and J by 1 base, with 9 bases between. Germline CDR1 is SGHAT and CDR2 is FQDESV (reference sequence). The CDR3: CASSLATPNTEAFF. The CDR3 DNA sequence: TGTGCCAGCAGCTTGGCAACGCCGAACACTGAAGCTTTCTTT.

The CDR3 region has the DNA TGCGCCAGCAGCCAAGATGTAGAACAGAATCAGCCCCAGCATTTT. Its protein is CASSQDVEQNQPQHF. This rearrangement joins TRBV4-1 to TRBJ1-5; the D is unclear. The CDR3 sequence is 15 residues long. V lost 0 bases to trimming and J lost 4 bases, with 10 bases between them. Germline V gene lookup returns CDR1 MGHRA and CDR2 YSYEKL.

This clone was recorded once. The V and J genes are TRBV15 and TRBJ1-1; 9 nucleotides agree with TRBD1. CDR1 and CDR2 (germline): LNHNV, YYDKDF (reference sequence). The V gene end was trimmed by 0 bases and the J gene end by 4 bases; junction bases not matched to a gene: 3. This CDR3 comprises 15 residues. As DNA, the CDR3 is TGTGCCACCAGCAGAGATGGGACAGGGCCCACTGAAGCTTTCTTT. Translation gives CATSRDGTGPTEAFF.

V and J are TRBV5-1 and TRBJ2-3, with 10 nucleotides matching TRBD1. This CDR3 has 17 amino acids. Trimming removed 0 bases from V and 1 base from J; junction bases left unmatched: 5. Germline loops: CDR1 SGHRS, CDR2 YFSETQ. The CDR3 loop is CASSLARGTGGTDTQYF. The CDR3 DNA reads as TGCGCCAGCAGCTTGGCACGAGGGACAGGGGGCACAGATACGCAGTATTTT.

The rearrangement links TRBV24-1 to TRBJ2-3; TRBD2 is a possible D gene (6 bases). The CDR3 is made up of 14 amino acids. Per the germline V gene, CDR1 is KGHDR and CDR2 is SFDVKD. V was cut by 5 bases and J by 6 bases, with 14 bases left in between. CDR3 coding DNA: TGTGCCACCAGTGGTGCCGGGAGCGGGGATACGCAGTATTTT. Its protein is CATSGAGSGDTQYF.

CDR3 residues: CASSSLDREDSYEQYF. Here the CDR3 DNA reads TGTGCCAGCAGCTCTTTAGACAGGGAGGACTCCTACGAGCAGTACTTC. The rearrangement joins TRBV5-6 to TRBJ2-7; tentative D call: TRBD1 (7 bases). The germline CDR1 and CDR2 sequences are SGHDT and YYEEEE. This CDR3 comprises 16 residues. V was trimmed by 3 bases and J by 0 bases, leaving 16 bases between them.